The subject of this entry is one T cell receptor (beta chain). Its binding antigen is unknown. The record has no base qualities; no much larger clone is one base away. Each collaborating institution followed its own protocols to collect whole blood in K2EDTA tubes. Collaborator samples were shipped for TCRbeta analysis as frozen whole blood, isolated PBMCs, or DNA extracted from either sample type. TCRbeta CDR3 regions were amplified from genomic DNA by means of the immunoSEQ Assay, a bias-controlled multiplex PCR. The source study handled its data this way. The number of nucleated cells in each sample was estimated by amplification of reference gene primers within the assay. To quantify the absolute abundance of each unique TCRbeta CDR3 rearrangement, sequence reads were collapsed and filtered. For each sample, productive Simpson clonality was calculated by taking the square root of Simpson's diversity index across productive rearrangements. This is the immuneACCESS table as TCRdb keeps it, with only in-frame sequences that have V and J called. A part of the clones is gone; compared with another copy, unresolved V genes explain less than half, and the rest is unexplained. From that table come the V and J calls and clone size; the DNA was used to work out D and trimming. The sample records a few hundred thousand clones, roughly 88% of which are singletons. The ten largest make up about 8.6% of the sample.

This specimen comes from a study of blood T cell repertoires in COVID-19 (dated by TCRdb to the early 2020s). Describing the broader study: Samples covering the acute and convalescent phases of COVID-19 were provided by collaborators in the United States, Italy and Spain. The material from the prospective study consisted of cDNA or gDNA derived from T cells, B-cell-depleted T cells, or PBMCs. Sample metadata almost always included a de-identified subject ID, COVID-19 status, age in years and sex. HLA class I and class II types, where available, came from metadata supplied by the sample provider rather than from assay-based typing. The dataset comprised deeply sampled blood TCRbeta repertoires from subjects exposed to, actively infected with, or recovered from COVID-19. The repertoires were released in a freely available public database intended as a resource for research on the immune response to SARS-CoV-2. The samples were drawn from two sources: the first 160 participants of the ongoing ImmuneRACE study, and 950 to 1,500 subjects contributed by 6 global collaborators.

Study-wide findings and limitations: Clinical and demographic metadata were provided uncurated, with the amount varying by source and participant.

The CDR3 has 15 amino acids, counting the end cysteine and phenylalanine. Left in the record is the CDR3 DNA by itself, 45 bases read in frame from the first base. Based on the germline V gene, the CDR1 and CDR2 sequences are MNHEY and SVGAGI. V lost 2 bases and J lost 7 bases, and the count of bases not matched to a germline gene is 5. This clonotype was obtained from a man between 18 and 29 years old with active or convalescent COVID-19. The chain joins TRBV6-5 to TRBJ1-4, with TRBD1 matching 9 junction bases. The specimen sequenced was peripheral blood. CDR3 protein: CASSYVTGGAEKLFF. The DNA sequence is as follows: TGTGCCAGCAGTTACGTGACAGGGGGTGCTGAAAAACTGTTTTTT.